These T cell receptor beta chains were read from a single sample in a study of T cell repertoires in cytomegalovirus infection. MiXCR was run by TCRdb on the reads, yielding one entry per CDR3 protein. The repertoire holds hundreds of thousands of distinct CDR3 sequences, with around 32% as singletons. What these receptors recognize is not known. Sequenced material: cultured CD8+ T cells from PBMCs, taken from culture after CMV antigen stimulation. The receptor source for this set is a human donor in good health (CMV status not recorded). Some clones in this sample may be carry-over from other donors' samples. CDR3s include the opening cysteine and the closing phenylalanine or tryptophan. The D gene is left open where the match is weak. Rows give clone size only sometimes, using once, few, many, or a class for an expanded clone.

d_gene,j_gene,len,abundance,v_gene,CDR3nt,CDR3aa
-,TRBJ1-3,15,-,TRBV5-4,TGTGCCAGCAGCTTGGAGGAGCACTCTGGAAACACCATATATTTT,CASSLEEHSGNTIYF
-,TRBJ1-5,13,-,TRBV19,TGTGCCAGTAGTATAGGGGCCCGGCGGCCCCAGCATTTT,CASSIGARRPQHF
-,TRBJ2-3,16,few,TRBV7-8,TGTGCCAGCAGCTTAGCTCAGGGTTCACGCACAGATACGCAGTATTTT,CASSLAQGSRTDTQYF
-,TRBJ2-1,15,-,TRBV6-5,TGTGTCAGCAGTTACTCGGCTCGACGGGACAATGAGCAGTTCTTC,CVSSYSARRDNEQFF
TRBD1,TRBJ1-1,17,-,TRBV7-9,TGTGCCAGCAGCTTAGGGGCAGGGGGCATGGGGAACACTGAAGCTTTCTTT,CASSLGAGGMGNTEAFF
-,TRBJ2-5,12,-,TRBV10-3,TGTGCCATCAGTGATGGCGCGGGGACCCAGTACTTC,CAISDGAGTQYF
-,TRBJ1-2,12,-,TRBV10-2,TGCGCCAGCAGTGAGAACAGGGAGAGCTACACCTTC,CASSENRESYTF
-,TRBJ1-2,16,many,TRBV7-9,TGTGCCAGCAGTCCAACCTCCGGGGGCAGGGTCTATGGCTACACCTTC,CASSPTSGGRVYGYTF
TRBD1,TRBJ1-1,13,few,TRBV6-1,TGTGCCAGCAGGCAGGACAGGGCCACTGAAGCTTTCTTT,CASRQDRATEAFF
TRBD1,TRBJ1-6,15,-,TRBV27,TGTGCCAGCAGTAAAATGACAGGGGGCAATTCACCCCTCCACTTT,CASSKMTGGNSPLHF
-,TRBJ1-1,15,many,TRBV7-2,TGTGCCAGCAGTCAATCCCGGACGGTCAACACTGAAGCTTTCTTT,CASSQSRTVNTEAFF
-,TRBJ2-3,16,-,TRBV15,TGTGCCACCAGCAGAGTGATGCTGGCTAGCACAGATACGCAGTATTTT,CATSRVMLASTDTQYF
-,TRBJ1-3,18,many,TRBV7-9,TGTGCCAGCAGCTCCTCCGAGCACCGCTTAAACTCTGGAAACACCATATATTTT,CASSSSEHRLNSGNTIYF
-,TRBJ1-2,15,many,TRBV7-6,TGTGCCAGCAGCTTAGTGGTGGGAGCAACGAATGGCTACACCTTC,CASSLVVGATNGYTF
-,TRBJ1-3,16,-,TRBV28,TGTGCCAGCAGTAGTTTGGGAAGCGACTCTGGAAACACCATATATTTT,CASSSLGSDSGNTIYF
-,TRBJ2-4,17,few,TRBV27,TGTGCCAGCAGTTGGGTTCGGGACACCTTTGACAAAAACATTCAGTACTTC,CASSWVRDTFDKNIQYF
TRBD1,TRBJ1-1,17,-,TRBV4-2,TGTGCCAGCAGCCAAGTCGGGGAGACAGGGGGCCCACTCACCGCTTTCTTT,CASSQVGETGGPLTAFF
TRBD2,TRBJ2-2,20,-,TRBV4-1,TGCGCCAGCAGCCCAGAAGAGGGACTAGCGGGGGCCCCGAACACCGGGGAGCTGTTTTTT,CASSPEEGLAGAPNTGELFF
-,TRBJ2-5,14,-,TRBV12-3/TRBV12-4,TGTGCCAGCAGGCGCCTAGGGTATGAGGAGACCCAGTACTTC,CASRRLGYEETQYF
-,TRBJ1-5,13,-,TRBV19,TGTGCCAGTAGGCTCTCGAGGGATCAGCCCCAGCATTTT,CASRLSRDQPQHF
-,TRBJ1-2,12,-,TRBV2,TGTGCCGTCCGGAGGGGGAACTATGGCTACACCTTC,CAVRRGNYGYTF
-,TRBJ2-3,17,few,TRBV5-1,TGCGCCAGCAGCTTGGCCCAGGGACCGACTAGCACAGATACGCAGTATTTT,CASSLAQGPTSTDTQYF
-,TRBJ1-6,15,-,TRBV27,TGTGCCAGCAGTTCCCCCAGCCGGGGGGATTCACCCCTCCACTTT,CASSSPSRGDSPLHF
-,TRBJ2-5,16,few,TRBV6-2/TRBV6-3,TGTGCCAGCAGTTACGGGACTGCAGAATTCCAAGAGACCCAGTACTTC,CASSYGTAEFQETQYF
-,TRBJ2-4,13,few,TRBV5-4,TGTGCCAGCAGCTACCGGGACCAAAACATTCAGTACTTC,CASSYRDQNIQYF
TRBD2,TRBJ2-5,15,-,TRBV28,TGTGCCAGCAGTTTACGGGGGGTTTCACAAGAGACCCAGTACTTC,CASSLRGVSQETQYF
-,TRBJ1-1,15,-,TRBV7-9,TGTGCCAGCAGCTTTCAGGGTAGCGTGAACACTGAAGCTTTCTTT,CASSFQGSVNTEAFF
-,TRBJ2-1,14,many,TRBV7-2,TGTGCCAGCAGCTTAGTGTCTAGTGACAATGAGCAGTTCTTC,CASSLVSSDNEQFF
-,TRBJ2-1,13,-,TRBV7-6,TGTGCCAGCAGCTCCTTCAACTACAATGAGCAGTTCTTC,CASSSFNYNEQFF
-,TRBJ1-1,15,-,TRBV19,TGTGCCAGTAGTATAGTAGACGGGGTCAACACTGAAGCTTTCTTT,CASSIVDGVNTEAFF
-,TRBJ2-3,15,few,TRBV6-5,TGTGCCAGCAGTTACGACAGAATGGGTACAGATACGCAGTATTTT,CASSYDRMGTDTQYF
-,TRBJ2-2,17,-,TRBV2,TGTGCCAGCAGCCGTACCGGGGCTTTTACTCGAACCGGGGAGCTGTTTTTT,CASSRTGAFTRTGELFF
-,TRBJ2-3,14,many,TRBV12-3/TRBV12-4,TGTGCCAGCAGTTTAATCGGAGCGGCCCCTACGCAGTATTTT,CASSLIGAAPTQYF
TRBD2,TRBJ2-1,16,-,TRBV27,TGTGCCAGCAGTTTTAGCGGGGGGTTCCTTTACAATGAGCAGTTCTTC,CASSFSGGFLYNEQFF
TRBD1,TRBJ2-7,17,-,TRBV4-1,TGCGCCAGCAGCCAAGAGGGCAGGGGGCCGTCCGGATACGAGCAGTACTTC,CASSQEGRGPSGYEQYF